The table lists the clone carrying this T cell receptor beta chain with a count of one. The study assigned cohorts using participant-reported clinical history. This sample was taken from a study of blood T cell repertoires in COVID-19. Between the trimmed V and J ends, which lost 3 bases and 4 bases, there was a span of 9 bases. Looked up from germline, CDR1 is SNHLY and CDR2 is FYNNEI. The CDR3 is made up of 13 amino acids. TCRdb's table, derived via immunoSEQ multiplex PCR, lists solely in-frame clones and lacks some. The sample holds about 290,000 clones, roughly 89% seen once. Sequencing input: PBMCs or T cells enriched from blood (not recorded which). The clonotype originates from a woman between 40 and 55 years old who had recovered from COVID-19. The J gene is TRBJ1-2, the V gene TRBV2; no definite D call. The DNA for the CDR3 is TGTGCCAGCAGTGAGGAGTTCTCCTATGGCTACACCTTC. Its protein product is CASSEEFSYGYTF. Looking up the rest from reference TRBV2 and TRBJ1-2 gives the full variable domain: EPEVTQTPSHQVTQMGQEVILRCVPISNHLYFYWYRQILGQKVEFLVSFYNNEISEKSEIFDDQFSVERPDGSNFTLKIRSTKLEDSAMYFCASSEEFSYGYTFGSGTRLTVV.